This section outlines one T cell receptor beta chain sequence together with its context. The antigen remains unidentified. Time point in this sample: patch test 1, 2 weeks after DPC sensitization. Treatment of the sample: therapeutic diphenylcyclopropenone sensitization with weekly scalp DPC. Blood draws preceded each patch test application. Suited to DPC and affected by alopecia, the donors ranged from 18 to 70 years old. This CDR3 comprises 14 residues. Trimming shortened V by 3 bases and J by 6 bases, and 18 bases separated the two germline ends. Germline CDR1 and CDR2: DFQATT and SNEGSKA (reference sequence). The sample originates from a study of human T cells and chemical hapten exposure. Notes on the study in general: The number of TCRs above 1 in 1000 frequency did not change after DPC sensitization.

Under the authors' procedure: A per-sample median of roughly 100,000 TCRs was observed, with a range of about 23,224 to 700,000. A single record per CDR3 protein comes from TCRdb applying MiXCR to the RACE reads. TCRdb assigned the V and J calls; the authors' analysis was not used. The repertoire holds around 120,000 distinct CDR3 sequences, with about an eighth as singletons. The chain links TRBV20-1 to TRBJ2-7; tentatively, D is TRBD2 (5 bases). The TCR was taken from a young man with alopecia areata. Some clones in this sample may be carry-over from other donors' samples. Sample: whole blood, taken in connection with sensitization to the hapten diphenylcyclopropenone (DPC). The CDR3 protein is CSASSGERGSEQYF. The CDR3 DNA is TGCAGTGCTAGCTCCGGGGAGCGTGGGAGCGAGCAGTACTTC.